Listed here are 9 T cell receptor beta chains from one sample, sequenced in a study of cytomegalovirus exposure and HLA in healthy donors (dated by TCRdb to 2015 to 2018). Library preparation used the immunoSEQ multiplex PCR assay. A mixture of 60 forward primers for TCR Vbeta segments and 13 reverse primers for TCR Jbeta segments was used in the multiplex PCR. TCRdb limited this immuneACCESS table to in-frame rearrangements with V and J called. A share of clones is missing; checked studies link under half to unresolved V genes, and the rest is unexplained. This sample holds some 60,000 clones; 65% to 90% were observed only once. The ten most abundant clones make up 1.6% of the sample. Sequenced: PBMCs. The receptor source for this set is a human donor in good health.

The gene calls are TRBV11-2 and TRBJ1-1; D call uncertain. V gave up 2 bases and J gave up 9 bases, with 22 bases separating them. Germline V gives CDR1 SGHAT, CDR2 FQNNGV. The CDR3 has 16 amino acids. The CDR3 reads CASSLWRAVAHSQAFF. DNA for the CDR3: TGTGCCAGCAGCTTATGGAGGGCGGTCGCGCACAGCCAAGCTTTCTTT.

The CDR3 loop reads CASRLGQLQETQYF. In nucleotides, the CDR3 is TGTGCCAGCAGACTCGGACAGCTCCAAGAGACCCAGTACTTC. The V and J genes are TRBV6-5 and TRBJ2-5; perhaps TRBD1 as D (6 bases). Germline assignment: CDR1 MNHEY and CDR2 SVGAGI. This CDR3 is 14 amino acids long. Trimming removed 6 bases at V and 1 base at J, with 12 bases between.

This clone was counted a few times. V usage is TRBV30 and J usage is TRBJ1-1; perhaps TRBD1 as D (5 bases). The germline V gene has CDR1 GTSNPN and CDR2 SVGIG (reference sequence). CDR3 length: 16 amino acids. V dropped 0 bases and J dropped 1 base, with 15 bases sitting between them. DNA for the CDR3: TGTGCCTGGAGTGTACTGGGAGGCAGGGCGAACACTGAAGCTTTCTTT. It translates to CAWSVLGGRANTEAFF.

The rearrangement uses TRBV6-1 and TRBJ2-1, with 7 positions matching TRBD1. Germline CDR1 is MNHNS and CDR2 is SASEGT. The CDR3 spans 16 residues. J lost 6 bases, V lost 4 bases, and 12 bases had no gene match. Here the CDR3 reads CASSVTGTVGFNEQFF. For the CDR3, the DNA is TGTGCCAGCAGTGTCACCGGGACAGTAGGTTTCAATGAGCAGTTCTTC.

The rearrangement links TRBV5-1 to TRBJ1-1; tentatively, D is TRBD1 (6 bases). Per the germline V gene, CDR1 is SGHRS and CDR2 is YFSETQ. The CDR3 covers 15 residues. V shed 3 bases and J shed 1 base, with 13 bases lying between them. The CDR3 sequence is CASSSSQGENTEAFF. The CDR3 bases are TGCGCCAGCAGCTCTTCACAGGGTGAGAACACTGAAGCTTTCTTT.

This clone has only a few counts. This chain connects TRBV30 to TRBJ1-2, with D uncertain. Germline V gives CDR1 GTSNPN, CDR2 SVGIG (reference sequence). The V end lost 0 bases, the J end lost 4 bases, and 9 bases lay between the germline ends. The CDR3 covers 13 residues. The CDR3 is CAWSVRQVYGYTF. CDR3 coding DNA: TGTGCCTGGAGTGTACGTCAGGTCTATGGCTACACCTTC.

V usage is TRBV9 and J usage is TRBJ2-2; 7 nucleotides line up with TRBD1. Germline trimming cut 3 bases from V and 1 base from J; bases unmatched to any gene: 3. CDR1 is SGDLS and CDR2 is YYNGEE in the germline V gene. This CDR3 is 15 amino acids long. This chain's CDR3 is CASSEQGWNTGELFF. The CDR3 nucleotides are TGTGCCAGCAGCGAACAGGGGTGGAACACCGGGGAGCTGTTTTTT. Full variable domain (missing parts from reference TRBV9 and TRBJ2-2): DSGVTQTPKHLITATGQRVTLRCSPRSGDLSVYWYQQSLDQGLQFLIQYYNGEERAKGNILERFSAQQFPDLHSELNLSSLELGDSALYFCASSEQGWNTGELFFGEGSRLTVL.

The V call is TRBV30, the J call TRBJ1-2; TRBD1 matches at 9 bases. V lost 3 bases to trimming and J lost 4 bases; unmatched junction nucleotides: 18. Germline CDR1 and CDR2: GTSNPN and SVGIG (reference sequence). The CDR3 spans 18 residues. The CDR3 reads CAWSRLAGTGRYSYGYTF. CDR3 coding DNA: TGTGCCTGGAGCCGGTTGGCCGGGACAGGGCGATATTCCTATGGCTACACCTTC.

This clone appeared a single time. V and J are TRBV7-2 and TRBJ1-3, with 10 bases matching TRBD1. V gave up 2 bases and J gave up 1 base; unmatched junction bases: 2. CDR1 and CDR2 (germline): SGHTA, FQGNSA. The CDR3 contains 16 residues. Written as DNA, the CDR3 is TGTGCCAGCAGCTTATCGGGACAGGGGTCTGGAAACACCATATATTTT. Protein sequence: CASSLSGQGSGNTIYF.